This T cell receptor (beta chain) was profiled in a study of shared clonotypes between healthy human individuals. In the study overall: With ages of 18 to 49, the donors were a couple of women and three men. Study-level findings and limits: Large depth notwithstanding, sorted-subset sequencing proved incomplete by rarefaction. A handful of donors held around 5% of naive CD4 clonotypes in common. What naive subsets generally showed was a larger estimated richness than memory subsets showed.

Concerning this clone itself: The antigen remains undetermined. Other DNA sequences in the sample encode the same CDR3.

Profiled with immunoSEQ multiplex PCR; TCRdb holds only in-frame clones, not every one. The table records about 1,800,000 clones, about 95% of them present only once. V was trimmed by 2 bases and J by 8 bases, leaving 6 bases between them. In germline, CDR1 is SGHAT, CDR2 FQNNGV. There are 12 residues in the CDR3. Naive CD8 cells lacked CD45RO and underwent positive selection for CCR7, leaving out terminally differentiated effector memory CD45RA+ cells. The sample was naive CD8+ T cells sorted from blood. The source of this sequence is a man aged 18 to 29 in good health. The gene calls are TRBV11-2 and TRBJ2-2; D is unclear. CDR3 bases: TGTGCCAGCAGCTTATCTGATGGGGAGCTGTTTTTT. This sequence encodes CASSLSDGELFF.